The 11 T cell receptor beta chains listed next were all sequenced from one sample in a study of vaccination effects on CD4 cells after COVID-19. The repertoire was sequenced with immunoSEQ multiplex PCR; TCRdb's copy has only in-frame clones and lacks some. The sample includes about 41,000 clones, roughly 76% seen only once; the top ten take roughly 24%. Antigen-specific CD4+ T cells were first expanded with viral peptide pools by the ViraFEST assay and only then sequenced. Upon completion of around ten days in culture, CD4+ T cells were isolated. None of these healthy vaccinees had been infected with SARS-CoV-2 before vaccination. Their antigens remain unidentified. The sample in question was CD4+ T cells from PBMCs cultured with HCoV-OC43 spike peptides, obtained before COVID-19 vaccination. Subset: HCoV-OC43 spike overlapping peptide pool stimulation. These receptors all come from a human donor who received a COVID-19 vaccine.

The CDR3 here is CASSSLAGGRTGELFF. Written as DNA, the CDR3 is TGTGCCAGCAGTTCGCTAGCGGGGGGTAGGACCGGGGAGCTGTTTTTT. This chain links TRBV6-2 or TRBV6-3 with TRBJ2-2, with 11 bases fitting TRBD2. Germline V gene data show CDR1 as MNHEY and CDR2 as SVGEGT. Trimming at V came to 4 bases and at J to 5 bases, leaving 6 bases not matched to a gene. The CDR3 is 16 residues long.

The chain has TRBV6-2 or TRBV6-3 and TRBJ2-1; either TRBD1 or TRBD2 may supply D (5 bases each). V was trimmed by 6 bases and J by 13 bases, leaving 19 bases between them. This CDR3 comprises 13 residues. Germline V lookup: CDR1 MNHEY, CDR2 SVGEGT. The chain's CDR3 is CASSSGSGTRQFF. Here the CDR3 DNA reads TGTGCCAGCAGCTCCGGATCCGGGACGCGTCAGTTCTTC.

The V call is TRBV10-3, the J call TRBJ1-1; the match to TRBD1 covers 9 bases. CDR1 and CDR2 from the germline V gene are ENHRY and SYGVKD. The CDR3 totals 15 residues. Trimming at V came to 5 bases and at J to 5 bases, leaving 9 bases not matched to a gene. CDR3 nucleotides: TGTGCCATCAGTTTGGGGACAGGGTGGGAAACTGAAGCTTTCTTT. It codes for CAISLGTGWETEAFF.

This clone showed up just a few times. The chain employs TRBV2 and TRBJ1-6; maybe TRBD1 (6 bases). The CDR3 has 15 residues. With 10 bases removed from V and 8 bases from J, the gap between germline ends came to 21 bases. The V gene's germline CDR1 is SNHLY and CDR2 FYNNEI. The CDR3 coding sequence is TGTGCCACCGCCCAAGGGGGGACCGTGCATTCACCCCTCCACTTT. Translated, it gives CATAQGGTVHSPLHF.

The J gene is TRBJ2-2, the V gene TRBV5-4; D ambiguous. V dropped 4 bases and J dropped 4 bases, with 14 bases sitting between them. Germline assignment: CDR1 SGHNT and CDR2 YYREEE (reference sequence). The CDR3 runs to 15 residues. DNA for the CDR3: TGTGCCAGCAGCCCCCAATTGTCGGGCACCGGGGAGCTGTTTTTT. It encodes CASSPQLSGTGELFF.

The gene calls are TRBV2 and TRBJ1-2, with D maybe TRBD1 (5 bases). The V gene lost 5 bases and the J gene lost 1 base, with 8 bases spanning the gap. Germline V gene data show CDR1 as SNHLY and CDR2 as FYNNEI. The length of the CDR3 is 13 residues. CDR3 amino acids: CASSSGRNYGYTF. The DNA for the CDR3 is TGTGCCAGCAGTTCGGGGCGTAACTATGGCTACACCTTC.

The J gene is TRBJ1-1, the V gene TRBV4-2; the D is unclear. Between the trimmed V and J ends, which lost 0 bases and 6 bases, there was a span of 14 bases. The V gene's germline CDR1 is LGHNA and CDR2 YNFKEQ. This CDR3 is 15 amino acids long. The CDR3 sequence is CASSQDPGEQAEAFF. The CDR3 DNA reads TGTGCCAGCAGCCAAGACCCCGGAGAGCAAGCTGAAGCTTTCTTT.

The gene calls are TRBV19 and TRBJ1-1, with TRBD1 as a possible D gene (5 bases). Trimming stripped 4 bases from V and 7 bases from J, with 19 bases between. Germline V CDR1 and CDR2: LNHDA, SQIVND (reference sequence). The CDR3 length is 15 residues. CDR3 nucleotides: TGTGCCAGTAGTACCTACCATGGGGCGCGTAGTGAAGCTTTCTTT. This gives the protein CASSTYHGARSEAFF. Full variable domain (remainder filled in from reference TRBV19 and TRBJ1-1): DGGITQSPKYLFRKEGQNVTLSCEQNLNHDAMYWYRQDPGQGLRLIYYSQIVNDFQKGDIAEGYSVSREKKESFPLTVTSAQKNPTAFYLCASSTYHGARSEAFFGQGTRLTVV.

This sequence joins TRBV10-3 and TRBJ1-5; no firm D call. Germline CDR1 and CDR2: ENHRY and SYGVKD. V was pared by 10 bases and J by 1 base, with 11 bases between. The CDR3 contains 13 residues. The CDR3: CATTTGSNQPQHF. The CDR3, as DNA: TGTGCCACCACGACCGGGAGCAATCAGCCCCAGCATTTT.

The chain is built from TRBV19 and TRBJ1-2; TRBD1 is a possible D gene (6 bases). The germline CDR1 and CDR2 sequences are LNHDA and SQIVND (reference sequence). V was shortened by 7 bases and J by 4 bases, with 19 bases between the two germline ends. The CDR3 is made up of 15 amino acids. The CDR3, as DNA: TGTGCCAGTAACCCCCCGAAGGGACAAGGCTATGGCTACACCTTC. It is translated as CASNPPKGQGYGYTF.

The V gene is TRBV3-1 (or the pseudogene TRBV3-2), the J gene TRBJ2-1; 8 bases agree with TRBD1. Germline V gene data show CDR1 as LGHDT and CDR2 as YNNKEL (reference sequence). This CDR3 has 14 residues. V trimming: 1 base; J trimming: 6 bases; junction bases outside the gene matches: 2. The CDR3 bases are TGTGCCAGCAGCCAAGGGACAGGGTTCAATGAGCAGTTCTTC. It codes for CASSQGTGFNEQFF.